This T cell receptor beta chain came from a study of cytomegalovirus exposure and HLA in healthy donors. This PCR relied on a set of 60 Vbeta primers and 13 Jbeta primers. Here immunoSEQ multiplex PCR was the method, and the copy in TCRdb shows in-frame clones only, minus some. The table shows approximately 130,000 clones, with roughly 82% occurring only once. The V segment lost 2 bases and the J segment 4 bases; nucleotides outside the gene matches: 3. The germline gives CDR1 MNHEY, CDR2 SMNVEV (reference sequence). CDR3 length: 15 amino acids. The TCR comes from a man aged 50 or older in good health and CMV-seronegative. The rearrangement links TRBV27 to TRBJ2-1; 9 bases are shared with TRBD1. The material sequenced was PBMCs. This chain's CDR3 is CASSLPGTGYNEQFF. The CDR3 DNA reads as TGTGCCAGCAGTTTACCCGGGACAGGGTACAATGAGCAGTTCTTC.